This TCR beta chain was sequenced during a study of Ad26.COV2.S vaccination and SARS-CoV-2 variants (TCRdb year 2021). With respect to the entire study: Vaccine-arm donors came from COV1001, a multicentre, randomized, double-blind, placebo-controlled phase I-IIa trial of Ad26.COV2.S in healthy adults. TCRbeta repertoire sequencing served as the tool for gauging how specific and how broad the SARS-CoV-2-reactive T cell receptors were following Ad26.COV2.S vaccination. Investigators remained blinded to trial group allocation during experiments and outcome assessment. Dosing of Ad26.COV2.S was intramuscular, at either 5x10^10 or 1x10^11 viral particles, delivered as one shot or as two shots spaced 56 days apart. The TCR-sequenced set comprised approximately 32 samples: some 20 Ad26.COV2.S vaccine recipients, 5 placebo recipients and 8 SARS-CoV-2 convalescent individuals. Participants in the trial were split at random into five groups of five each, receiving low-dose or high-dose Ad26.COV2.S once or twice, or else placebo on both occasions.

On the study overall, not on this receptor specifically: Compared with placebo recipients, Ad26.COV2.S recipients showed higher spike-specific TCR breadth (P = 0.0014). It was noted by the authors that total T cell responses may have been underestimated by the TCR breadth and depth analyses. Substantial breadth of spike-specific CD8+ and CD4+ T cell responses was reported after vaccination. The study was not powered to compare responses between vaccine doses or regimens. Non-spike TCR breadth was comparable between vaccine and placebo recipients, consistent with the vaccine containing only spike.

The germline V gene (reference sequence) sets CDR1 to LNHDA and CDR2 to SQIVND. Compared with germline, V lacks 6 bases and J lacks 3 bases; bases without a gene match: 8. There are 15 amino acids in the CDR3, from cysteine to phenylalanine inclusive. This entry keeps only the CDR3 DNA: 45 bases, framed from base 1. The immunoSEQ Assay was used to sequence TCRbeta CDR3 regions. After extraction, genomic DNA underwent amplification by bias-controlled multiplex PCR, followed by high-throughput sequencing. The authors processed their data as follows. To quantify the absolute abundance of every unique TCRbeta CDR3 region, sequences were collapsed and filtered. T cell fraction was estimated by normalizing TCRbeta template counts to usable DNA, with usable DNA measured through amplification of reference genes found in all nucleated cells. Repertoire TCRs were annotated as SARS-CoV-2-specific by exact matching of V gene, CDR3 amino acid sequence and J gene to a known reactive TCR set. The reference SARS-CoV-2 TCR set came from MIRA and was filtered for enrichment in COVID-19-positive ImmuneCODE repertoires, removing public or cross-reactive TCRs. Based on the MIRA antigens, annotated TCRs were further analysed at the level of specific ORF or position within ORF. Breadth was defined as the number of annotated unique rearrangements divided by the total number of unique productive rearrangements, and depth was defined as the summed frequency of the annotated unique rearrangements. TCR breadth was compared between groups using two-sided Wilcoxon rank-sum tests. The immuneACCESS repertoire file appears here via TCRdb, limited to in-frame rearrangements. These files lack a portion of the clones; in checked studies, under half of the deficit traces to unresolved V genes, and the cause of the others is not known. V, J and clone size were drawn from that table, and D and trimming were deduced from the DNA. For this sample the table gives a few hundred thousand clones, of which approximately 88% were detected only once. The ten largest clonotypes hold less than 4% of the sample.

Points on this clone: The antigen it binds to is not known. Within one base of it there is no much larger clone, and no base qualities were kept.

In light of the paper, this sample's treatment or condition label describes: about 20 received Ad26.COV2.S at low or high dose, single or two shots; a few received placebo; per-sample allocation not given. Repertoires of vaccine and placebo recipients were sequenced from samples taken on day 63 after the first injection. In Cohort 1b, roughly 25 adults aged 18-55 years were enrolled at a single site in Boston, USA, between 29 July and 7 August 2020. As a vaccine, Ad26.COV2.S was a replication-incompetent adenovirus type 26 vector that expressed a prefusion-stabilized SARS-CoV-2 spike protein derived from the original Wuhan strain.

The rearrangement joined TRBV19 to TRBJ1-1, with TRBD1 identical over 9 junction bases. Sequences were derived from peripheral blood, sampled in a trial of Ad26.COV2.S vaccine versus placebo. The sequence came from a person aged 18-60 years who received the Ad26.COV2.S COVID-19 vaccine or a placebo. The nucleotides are TGTGCCAGTAGAAAGCCGGACAGGGGCCACACTGAAGCTTTCTTT. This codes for CASRKPDRGHTEAFF. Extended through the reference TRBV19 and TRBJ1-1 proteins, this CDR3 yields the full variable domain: DGGITQSPKYLFRKEGQNVTLSCEQNLNHDAMYWYRQDPGQGLRLIYYSQIVNDFQKGDIAEGYSVSREKKESFPLTVTSAQKNPTAFYLCASRKPDRGHTEAFFGQGTRLTVV.